Each of the 4 T cell receptor beta chains below was sequenced from the same sample in a study of blood T cell repertoires in COVID-19. The assay was immunoSEQ multiplex PCR, and TCRdb's table has in-frame clones only and misses some. The table shows 90,000 or so clones, with approximately 86% occurring only once. The specimen was peripheral blood. These receptors all stem from a man aged 60 to 75 with acute or convalescent COVID-19.

The chain uses TRBV18 and TRBJ2-5; weak D call: TRBD1 (6 bases). The CDR3 consists of 15 residues. In germline, CDR1 is KGHSH, CDR2 LQKENI. Trimming left V 5 bases short and J 5 bases short, with 18 bases between. The CDR3, as DNA: TGTGCCAGCTCAGCATCTCTAGGGGGAAGGGAGACCCAGTACTTC. Protein product: CASSASLGGRETQYF.

The V gene is TRBV29-1, the J gene TRBJ2-1; a possible D gene is TRBD1 (6 bases). The V and J ends lost 7 bases and 11 bases respectively, with 12 bases between them. This CDR3 comprises 10 residues. Germline loops: CDR1 SQVTM, CDR2 ANQGSEA. The CDR3 protein is CSADQGKQFF. CDR3 nucleotide sequence: TGCAGCGCCGACCAGGGGAAGCAGTTCTTC.

J is TRBJ2-7 and V is TRBV3-1 (or the pseudogene TRBV3-2); no clear D. Germline V gene data show CDR1 as LGHDT and CDR2 as YNNKEL (reference sequence). CDR3 length: 14 residues. V was shortened by 1 base and J by 3 bases, with 10 bases between the two germline ends. The CDR3 region has the DNA TGTGCCAGCAGCCAAGGCGTAGCAAGCTACGAGCAGTACTTC. It encodes CASSQGVASYEQYF.

The chain joins TRBV7-9 to TRBJ1-2; D gene ambiguous. This CDR3 region has 15 residues. Trimming cost V 1 base and J 1 base, with 10 bases left between them. Looked up from germline, CDR1 is SEHNR and CDR2 is FQNEAQ (reference sequence). Here the CDR3 DNA reads TGTGCCAGCAGCTTAGGTCTTCCCCTTAACTATGGCTACACCTTC. It is translated as CASSLGLPLNYGYTF.